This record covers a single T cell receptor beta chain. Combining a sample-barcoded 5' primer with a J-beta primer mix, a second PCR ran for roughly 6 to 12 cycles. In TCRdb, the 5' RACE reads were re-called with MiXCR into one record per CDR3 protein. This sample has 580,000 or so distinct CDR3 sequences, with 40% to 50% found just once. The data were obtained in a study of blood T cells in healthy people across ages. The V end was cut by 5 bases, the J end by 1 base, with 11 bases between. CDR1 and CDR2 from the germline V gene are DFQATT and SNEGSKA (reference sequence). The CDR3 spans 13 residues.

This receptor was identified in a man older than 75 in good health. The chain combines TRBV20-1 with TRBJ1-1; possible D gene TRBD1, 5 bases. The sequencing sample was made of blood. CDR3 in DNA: TGCAGTGCTCCAGATCAGGGGAACACTGAAGCTTTCTTT. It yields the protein CSAPDQGNTEAFF.